The rows below give T cell receptor beta chains drawn from one sample of a study of blood T cell repertoires in COVID-19. TCRdb's table, derived via immunoSEQ multiplex PCR, lists solely in-frame clones and lacks some. The sample contains under 250,000 clones, roughly 80% of which appear only once. Material: peripheral blood. Receptor source: a woman aged 40 to 49 with COVID-19, enrolled during active disease. CDR3s include the opening cysteine and the closing phenylalanine or tryptophan. A D gene is named only where the DNA matches it firmly. Clone size appears in some rows only: once, few, many, or a class for an expanded clone.

d_gene: NA; abundance: NA; v_gene: TRBV11-2; j_gene: TRBJ2-1; CDR3aa: CASSLDPHYNEQFF; CDR3nt: TGTGCCAGCAGCTTAGATCCCCACTACAATGAGCAGTTCTTC
d_gene: TRBD1; abundance: NA; v_gene: TRBV2; j_gene: TRBJ1-1; CDR3aa: CASFETGGGTEAFF; CDR3nt: TGTGCCAGTTTCGAGACAGGGGGCGGCACTGAAGCTTTCTTT
d_gene: TRBD2; abundance: NA; v_gene: TRBV11-3; j_gene: TRBJ2-5; CDR3aa: CASSSGLAEETQYF; CDR3nt: TGTGCCAGCAGCTCGGGACTAGCGGAAGAGACCCAGTACTTC
d_gene: NA; abundance: NA; v_gene: TRBV9; j_gene: TRBJ2-3; CDR3aa: CASSVAGGVQYF; CDR3nt: TGTGCCAGCAGCGTAGCAGGCGGGGTGCAGTATTTT
d_gene: TRBD2; abundance: once; v_gene: TRBV5-1; j_gene: TRBJ2-7; CDR3aa: CASSLVAGLAGAGSYEQYF; CDR3nt: TGCGCCAGCAGCTTGGTGGCGGGGCTAGCGGGAGCTGGCTCCTACGAGCAGTACTTC
d_gene: TRBD1; abundance: NA; v_gene: TRBV5-4; j_gene: TRBJ1-4; CDR3aa: CASSLGTGQNEKLFF; CDR3nt: TGTGCCAGCAGCTTGGGAACGGGACAGAATGAAAAACTGTTTTTT
d_gene: TRBD1; abundance: once; v_gene: TRBV7-9; j_gene: TRBJ2-3; CDR3aa: CASSPRDRADTQYF; CDR3nt: TGTGCCAGCAGCCCTAGGGACAGGGCAGATACGCAGTATTTT
d_gene: TRBD1; abundance: NA; v_gene: TRBV27; j_gene: TRBJ2-7; CDR3aa: CASSSGTGPYEQYF; CDR3nt: TGTGCCAGCAGTTCCGGGACAGGACCTTACGAGCAGTACTTC
d_gene: NA; abundance: NA; v_gene: TRBV30; j_gene: TRBJ1-5; CDR3aa: CAWSIQSGNQPQHF; CDR3nt: TGTGCCTGGAGTATCCAGTCAGGCAATCAGCCCCAGCATTTT
d_gene: TRBD2; abundance: NA; v_gene: TRBV4-1; j_gene: TRBJ2-3; CDR3aa: CASSQDPTGGTQYF; CDR3nt: TGCGCCAGCAGCCAAGACCCGACGGGGGGTACGCAGTATTTT
d_gene: TRBD2; abundance: NA; v_gene: TRBV18; j_gene: TRBJ2-5; CDR3aa: CASSPSGLAGGSETQYF; CDR3nt: TGTGCCAGCTCACCGTCCGGACTAGCGGGGGGGTCAGAGACCCAGTACTTC
d_gene: TRBD1; abundance: NA; v_gene: TRBV18; j_gene: TRBJ2-3; CDR3aa: CASADRGFADTQYF; CDR3nt: TGTGCCAGCGCCGACAGGGGATTTGCAGATACGCAGTATTTT
d_gene: NA; abundance: NA; v_gene: TRBV3-1/TRBV3-2; j_gene: TRBJ2-3; CDR3aa: CASSQGTRSTDTQYF; CDR3nt: TGTGCCAGCAGCCAAGGAACGAGGAGCACAGATACGCAGTATTTT
d_gene: NA; abundance: NA; v_gene: TRBV4-1; j_gene: TRBJ1-5; CDR3aa: CASSQEENQPQHF; CDR3nt: TGCGCCAGCAGCCAAGAGGAGAATCAGCCCCAGCATTTT
d_gene: NA; abundance: NA; v_gene: TRBV27; j_gene: TRBJ2-5; CDR3aa: CASRELTKETQYF; CDR3nt: TGTGCCAGCAGGGAACTAACTAAAGAGACCCAGTACTTC
d_gene: TRBD1; abundance: NA; v_gene: TRBV5-1; j_gene: TRBJ1-1; CDR3aa: CASSLGQGGGYTEAFF; CDR3nt: TGCGCCAGCAGCCTCGGACAGGGAGGAGGCTACACTGAAGCTTTCTTT
d_gene: TRBD1; abundance: NA; v_gene: TRBV19; j_gene: TRBJ2-2; CDR3aa: CASSLTGATGELFF; CDR3nt: TGTGCCAGTAGTCTTACAGGGGCCACCGGGGAGCTGTTTTTT
d_gene: TRBD2; abundance: NA; v_gene: TRBV12-3/TRBV12-4; j_gene: TRBJ2-1; CDR3aa: CASSFMSGTSQFF; CDR3nt: TGTGCCAGCAGTTTCATGAGCGGGACTTCGCAGTTCTTC
d_gene: NA; abundance: once; v_gene: TRBV25-1; j_gene: TRBJ2-5; CDR3aa: CASNRFDGEETQYF; CDR3nt: TGTGCCAGCAACCGGTTTGACGGAGAAGAGACCCAGTACTTC
d_gene: TRBD1; abundance: NA; v_gene: TRBV11-2; j_gene: TRBJ1-5; CDR3aa: CASSLRRGRDQPQHF; CDR3nt: TGTGCCAGCAGCTTAAGAAGGGGGCGAGATCAGCCCCAGCATTTT
d_gene: TRBD2; abundance: once; v_gene: TRBV2; j_gene: TRBJ2-3; CDR3aa: CASIMSGSGTDTQYF; CDR3nt: TGTGCCAGCATTATGAGCGGGAGTGGCACAGATACGCAGTATTTT
d_gene: NA; abundance: NA; v_gene: TRBV6-2/TRBV6-3; j_gene: TRBJ2-3; CDR3aa: CASSPHVPDTQYF; CDR3nt: TGTGCCAGCAGTCCCCATGTCCCAGATACGCAGTATTTT
d_gene: NA; abundance: NA; v_gene: TRBV7-2; j_gene: TRBJ2-5; CDR3aa: CASSLGLSRGQETQYF; CDR3nt: TGTGCCAGCAGCTTAGGGTTGAGTAGGGGGCAAGAGACCCAGTACTTC
d_gene: NA; abundance: NA; v_gene: TRBV20-1; j_gene: TRBJ1-5; CDR3aa: CSASSEDLNQPQHF; CDR3nt: TGCAGTGCTAGTAGCGAGGATCTCAATCAGCCCCAGCATTTT
d_gene: NA; abundance: few; v_gene: TRBV2; j_gene: TRBJ2-3; CDR3aa: CASSPRESLVDTQYF; CDR3nt: TGTGCCAGCTCCCCCCGGGAATCCCTCGTAGATACGCAGTATTTT
d_gene: TRBD2; abundance: NA; v_gene: TRBV2; j_gene: TRBJ2-3; CDR3aa: CASIPNGRGTDTQYF; CDR3nt: TGTGCCAGCATCCCGAACGGGAGGGGCACAGATACGCAGTATTTT
d_gene: NA; abundance: NA; v_gene: TRBV15; j_gene: TRBJ2-6; CDR3aa: CATSREGGDFSGANVLTF; CDR3nt: TGTGCCACCAGCAGAGAAGGGGGGGATTTCTCTGGGGCCAACGTCCTGACTTTC
d_gene: NA; abundance: NA; v_gene: TRBV7-2; j_gene: TRBJ2-7; CDR3aa: CASSPSGVLYEQYF; CDR3nt: TGTGCCAGCAGCCCATCGGGGGTATTATACGAGCAGTACTTC
d_gene: NA; abundance: NA; v_gene: TRBV6-6; j_gene: TRBJ1-1; CDR3aa: CASSYSPGTEAFF; CDR3nt: TGTGCCAGCAGTTACTCACCAGGCACTGAAGCTTTCTTT
d_gene: TRBD1; abundance: NA; v_gene: TRBV11-3; j_gene: TRBJ2-2; CDR3aa: CASRLTGGPGELFF; CDR3nt: TGTGCCAGCAGACTCACAGGGGGCCCCGGGGAGCTGTTTTTT
d_gene: TRBD2; abundance: NA; v_gene: TRBV7-2; j_gene: TRBJ2-5; CDR3aa: CASSSQSGGQETQYF; CDR3nt: TGTGCCAGCAGCTCCCAAAGCGGGGGCCAAGAGACCCAGTACTTC
d_gene: NA; abundance: NA; v_gene: TRBV12-3/TRBV12-4; j_gene: TRBJ1-1; CDR3aa: CASLRQTNTEAFF; CDR3nt: TGTGCCAGCCTGCGACAGACGAACACTGAAGCTTTCTTT
d_gene: NA; abundance: many; v_gene: TRBV20-1; j_gene: TRBJ1-2; CDR3aa: CSAKRLGGYTF; CDR3nt: TGCAGTGCGAAAAGGCTGGGCGGCTACACCTTC
d_gene: NA; abundance: NA; v_gene: TRBV27; j_gene: TRBJ1-5; CDR3aa: CASSPRTDNQPQHF; CDR3nt: TGTGCCAGCAGTCCGCGGACAGACAATCAGCCCCAGCATTTT
d_gene: NA; abundance: NA; v_gene: TRBV11-3; j_gene: TRBJ1-2; CDR3aa: CASSLGPSADGYTF; CDR3nt: TGTGCCAGCAGCTTAGGCCCCAGCGCAGATGGCTACACCTTC
d_gene: TRBD1; abundance: NA; v_gene: TRBV7-3; j_gene: TRBJ1-1; CDR3aa: CASSLRAPGQGNTEAFF; CDR3nt: TGTGCCAGCAGCTTAAGGGCCCCGGGACAGGGGAACACTGAAGCTTTCTTT
d_gene: TRBD2; abundance: NA; v_gene: TRBV5-1; j_gene: TRBJ2-1; CDR3aa: CASSLGPSGPKEQFF; CDR3nt: TGCGCCAGCAGCTTGGGACCTAGCGGGCCCAAGGAGCAGTTCTTC
d_gene: NA; abundance: NA; v_gene: TRBV7-9; j_gene: TRBJ1-1; CDR3aa: CASSLNLGTEAFF; CDR3nt: TGTGCCAGCAGCTTAAACCTAGGCACTGAAGCTTTCTTT
d_gene: NA; abundance: NA; v_gene: TRBV20-1; j_gene: TRBJ2-1; CDR3aa: CSAEYNEQFF; CDR3nt: TGCAGTGCCGAGTACAATGAGCAGTTCTTC
d_gene: TRBD2; abundance: many; v_gene: TRBV4-2; j_gene: TRBJ2-3; CDR3aa: CASSQVASGSIAGGGNTQYF; CDR3nt: TGTGCCAGCAGCCAAGTCGCGTCAGGCTCAATAGCGGGGGGTGGAAATACGCAGTATTTT
d_gene: NA; abundance: NA; v_gene: TRBV6-6; j_gene: TRBJ1-4; CDR3aa: CASSPPTGTNEKLFF; CDR3nt: TGTGCCAGCAGCCCCCCGACAGGAACTAATGAAAAACTGTTTTTT
d_gene: NA; abundance: NA; v_gene: TRBV18; j_gene: TRBJ2-2; CDR3aa: CASSATGYTGELFF; CDR3nt: TGTGCCAGCTCAGCGACAGGATACACCGGGGAGCTGTTTTTT
d_gene: TRBD2; abundance: NA; v_gene: TRBV4-3; j_gene: TRBJ2-1; CDR3aa: CASGSSGGTDNEQFF; CDR3nt: TGCGCCAGCGGGTCTAGCGGGGGGACCGACAATGAGCAGTTCTTC
d_gene: NA; abundance: NA; v_gene: TRBV3-1/TRBV3-2; j_gene: TRBJ2-7; CDR3aa: CASSQDPTGEQYF; CDR3nt: TGTGCCAGCAGCCAAGATCCGACGGGCGAGCAGTACTTC
d_gene: NA; abundance: NA; v_gene: TRBV19; j_gene: TRBJ1-2; CDR3aa: CASSMTSLYGYTF; CDR3nt: TGTGCCAGTAGTATGACAAGCCTCTATGGCTACACCTTC
d_gene: NA; abundance: NA; v_gene: TRBV10-3; j_gene: TRBJ1-2; CDR3aa: CASQGRAYGAPNYGYTF; CDR3nt: TGTGCCTCCCAGGGGCGAGCGTACGGAGCCCCTAACTATGGCTACACCTTC
d_gene: NA; abundance: NA; v_gene: TRBV27; j_gene: TRBJ2-3; CDR3aa: CASSFGGNTQYF; CDR3nt: TGTGCCAGCAGTTTTGGGGGGAATACGCAGTATTTT
d_gene: NA; abundance: NA; v_gene: TRBV19; j_gene: TRBJ1-1; CDR3aa: CASREGGAAEAFF; CDR3nt: TGTGCCAGTAGGGAGGGTGGTGCGGCTGAAGCTTTCTTT
d_gene: TRBD1; abundance: NA; v_gene: TRBV6-6; j_gene: TRBJ2-7; CDR3aa: CASGVGPPGQSEQYF; CDR3nt: TGTGCCAGCGGGGTGGGCCCTCCGGGACAGAGCGAGCAGTACTTC
d_gene: TRBD2; abundance: NA; v_gene: TRBV5-1; j_gene: TRBJ2-3; CDR3aa: CASSEASGEDTQYF; CDR3nt: TGCGCCAGCAGCGAGGCTAGCGGGGAAGATACGCAGTATTTT
d_gene: NA; abundance: many; v_gene: TRBV3-1/TRBV3-2; j_gene: TRBJ2-7; CDR3aa: CASSSSSDHEQYF; CDR3nt: TGTGCCAGCAGCTCTTCTAGCGACCACGAGCAGTACTTC
d_gene: NA; abundance: NA; v_gene: TRBV3-1/TRBV3-2; j_gene: TRBJ2-1; CDR3aa: CASSQNPLGGNEQFF; CDR3nt: TGTGCCAGCAGCCAAAACCCACTCGGGGGCAATGAGCAGTTCTTC
d_gene: TRBD2; abundance: once; v_gene: TRBV12-5; j_gene: TRBJ2-1; CDR3aa: CASGGGGVWNEQFF; CDR3nt: TGTGCTAGTGGTGGCGGGGGTGTTTGGAATGAGCAGTTCTTC
d_gene: TRBD1; abundance: NA; v_gene: TRBV27; j_gene: TRBJ2-7; CDR3aa: CASSFDRGQEGEQYF; CDR3nt: TGTGCCAGCAGTTTTGACAGGGGGCAGGAGGGCGAGCAGTACTTC
d_gene: TRBD1; abundance: NA; v_gene: TRBV5-1; j_gene: TRBJ2-2; CDR3aa: CASSLGGTGKKGLFF; CDR3nt: TGCGCCAGCAGCTTGGGAGGGACAGGGAAGAAAGGGCTGTTTTTT
d_gene: NA; abundance: NA; v_gene: TRBV3-1/TRBV3-2; j_gene: TRBJ1-2; CDR3aa: CASSPRGQQGIYGYTF; CDR3nt: TGTGCCAGCAGCCCTCGAGGCCAACAGGGTATCTATGGCTACACCTTC
d_gene: NA; abundance: NA; v_gene: TRBV5-4; j_gene: TRBJ1-4; CDR3aa: CASSLSPGYNEKLFF; CDR3nt: TGTGCCAGCAGCTTGTCCCCCGGGTACAATGAAAAACTGTTTTTT
d_gene: TRBD1; abundance: NA; v_gene: TRBV5-1; j_gene: TRBJ1-1; CDR3aa: CASQTGAGMNTEAFF; CDR3nt: TGCGCCAGCCAAACAGGGGCAGGGATGAACACTGAAGCTTTCTTT
d_gene: NA; abundance: NA; v_gene: TRBV6-5; j_gene: TRBJ1-2; CDR3aa: CASIKDSRLYGYTF; CDR3nt: TGTGCCAGCATTAAGGACAGCCGCCTCTATGGCTACACCTTC
d_gene: NA; abundance: NA; v_gene: TRBV13; j_gene: TRBJ2-3; CDR3aa: CASSLGGGADTQYF; CDR3nt: TGTGCCAGCAGCTTAGGAGGGGGGGCAGATACGCAGTATTTT